Shown below are 23 T cell receptor beta chains from a single sample sequenced in a study of cytomegalovirus exposure and HLA in healthy donors. The study ran its PCR with 60 Vbeta and 13 Jbeta primers. Some clones are missing from TCRdb's copy, which holds only in-frame ones; the method was immunoSEQ multiplex PCR. This sample carries 120,000 to 150,000 clones, 65% to 80% of them seen once, and the ten largest clones take under 2%. Sequencing used PBMCs. The receptors originated from a woman in her 30s in good health and CMV-seronegative.

The chain links TRBV5-1 to TRBJ2-3, with 12 bases that match TRBD2. The CDR3 is made up of 18 amino acids. After removal of 2 bases from V and 0 bases from J, the junction contained 7 bases not matched to a gene. Looked up from germline, CDR1 is SGHRS and CDR2 is YFSETQ. The CDR3 sequence is CASSLPGTSGQSTDTQYF. Here the CDR3 DNA reads TGCGCCAGCAGCTTACCCGGGACTAGCGGGCAGAGCACAGATACGCAGTATTTT. The complete variable domain, with remaining parts taken from reference TRBV5-1 and TRBJ2-3, reads KAGVTQTPRYLIKTRGQQVTLSCSPISGHRSVSWYQQTPGQGLQFLFEYFSETQRNKGNFPGRFSGRQFSNSRSEMNVSTLELGDSALYLCASSLPGTSGQSTDTQYFGPGTRLTVL.

There are a few counts of this clone. V is TRBV2 and J is TRBJ2-2; D perhaps matches TRBD1 (6 bases). The germline CDR1 and CDR2 sequences are SNHLY and FYNNEI. V lost 2 bases and J lost 8, with 9 bases in between. The CDR3 has 13 residues. CDR3 sequence reads: CASSETRGGELFF. CDR3 bases: TGTGCCAGCAGTGAAACGAGGGGGGGGGAGCTGTTTTTT.

J is TRBJ2-5 and V is TRBV9, with TRBD2 identical over 8 bases. Trimming removed 0 bases from V and 5 bases from J; junction bases left unmatched: 9. There are 16 residues in the CDR3. Germline V gene data show CDR1 as SGDLS and CDR2 as YYNGEE. CDR3 coding DNA: TGTGCCAGCAGCGTAGACTCGGGAGGGCCCAGGGAGACCCAGTACTTC. Its protein product is CASSVDSGGPRETQYF.

This chain uses TRBV7-2 with TRBJ2-1, with D uncertain. CDR3 length equals 15 residues. Germline V CDR1 and CDR2: SGHTA, FQGNSA. Trimming took 1 base from V and 1 from J, leaving 8 bases between them. In nucleotides, the CDR3 is TGTGCCAGCAGCTTAGTGAGAGCGTCCTACAATGAGCAGTTCTTC. It encodes CASSLVRASYNEQFF.

The chain recombines TRBV9 with TRBJ2-3; no reliable D call. The CDR3 is 14 residues long. Germline lookup yields CDR1 SGDLS and CDR2 YYNGEE. The V end was cut by 0 bases, the J end by 4 bases, with 9 bases between. CDR3 DNA: TGTGCCAGCAGCGTAGCTAGATTTGCAGATACGCAGTATTTT. It codes for CASSVARFADTQYF.

This chain links TRBV11-3 with TRBJ2-5; 8 bases match TRBD1. The CDR3 length is 15 residues. V lost 1 base, J lost 3 bases, and 4 bases stayed unmatched. The germline V gene encodes CDR1 SGHNT and CDR2 YENEEA. The CDR3 sequence is CASSLVAGGEETQYF. In DNA, the CDR3 is TGTGCCAGCAGCTTAGTGGCAGGGGGCGAAGAGACCCAGTACTTC.

V is TRBV9 and J is TRBJ2-2; D is undetermined. Germline V lookup: CDR1 SGDLS, CDR2 YYNGEE. The V gene lost 6 bases and the J gene lost 0 bases, with 9 bases spanning the gap. The CDR3 runs to 14 residues. CDR3 protein: CASTRVANTGELFF. DNA for the CDR3: TGTGCCAGCACCCGGGTCGCGAACACCGGGGAGCTGTTTTTT. The complete variable domain, with remaining parts taken from reference TRBV9 and TRBJ2-2, reads DSGVTQTPKHLITATGQRVTLRCSPRSGDLSVYWYQQSLDQGLQFLIQYYNGEERAKGNILERFSAQQFPDLHSELNLSSLELGDSALYFCASTRVANTGELFFGEGSRLTVL.

This clone was seen a handful of times. V and J are TRBV5-6 and TRBJ1-5; 7 nucleotides align to TRBD1. Germline values: CDR1 SGHDT, CDR2 YYEEEE. The CDR3 spans 15 residues. J gave up 5 bases and V 1 base, and 6 bases lay outside the gene matches. CDR3 protein: CASSLRVQGYQPQHF. The CDR3, as DNA: TGTGCCAGCAGCTTGCGGGTACAGGGGTATCAGCCCCAGCATTTT.

V usage is TRBV7-3 and J usage is TRBJ1-1; possible D gene TRBD1, 5 bases. The V end was cut by 8 bases, the J end by 1 base, with 14 bases between. This CDR3 has 14 amino acids. Germline V lookup: CDR1 SGHTA, CDR2 FQGTGA. As DNA, the CDR3 is TGTGCCAGCTCCTCAGGGTCAGGGAACACTGAAGCTTTCTTT. This codes for CASSSGSGNTEAFF.

The rearrangement joins TRBV19 to TRBJ2-1; D may be TRBD2 (5 bases). Trimming removed 1 base at V and 9 bases at J, with 19 bases between. The length of the CDR3 is 16 residues. Germline V gene sequence: CDR1 LNHDA, CDR2 SQIVND (reference sequence). CDR3 nucleotide sequence: TGTGCCAGTAGTATAGGACTATCGAACGTTGGCGGTGAGCAGTTCTTC. Amino acid sequence: CASSIGLSNVGGEQFF. Drawing the rest from reference TRBV19 and TRBJ2-1, the complete variable domain is DGGITQSPKYLFRKEGQNVTLSCEQNLNHDAMYWYRQDPGQGLRLIYYSQIVNDFQKGDIAEGYSVSREKKESFPLTVTSAQKNPTAFYLCASSIGLSNVGGEQFFGPGTRLTVL.

This sequence joins TRBV6-5 and TRBJ1-6; D gene uncertain. There are 15 residues in the CDR3. Germline assignment: CDR1 MNHEY and CDR2 SVGAGI. The V end lost 6 bases, the J end lost 4 bases, and 13 bases lay between the germline ends. The DNA for the CDR3 is TGTGCCAGCAGACAAGGGAGGGCTTATAATTCACCCCTCCACTTT. It yields the protein CASRQGRAYNSPLHF.

The gene calls are TRBV5-1 and TRBJ2-3; TRBD1 agrees at 11 bases. This CDR3 is built from 15 residues. V dropped 2 bases and J dropped 4; count of bases not matched to a gene: 3. CDR1 is SGHRS and CDR2 is YFSETQ in the germline V gene. In DNA, the CDR3 is TGCGCCAGCAGCTTACGGACAGGGGGCTCAGATACGCAGTATTTT. It specifies CASSLRTGGSDTQYF.

The J gene is TRBJ1-2, the V gene TRBV28; D gene unclear. V shed 6 bases and J shed 4 bases, with 9 bases lying between them. The CDR3 extends over 12 amino acids. Germline V gene sequence: CDR1 MDHEN, CDR2 SYDVKM. This CDR3 is CASRLSRYGYTF. CDR3 bases: TGTGCCAGCAGACTTAGTCGCTATGGCTACACCTTC.

The V call is TRBV5-1, the J call TRBJ2-5; D is possibly TRBD2 (7 bases). Germline loops: CDR1 SGHRS, CDR2 YFSETQ. V was clipped by 0 bases and J by 4 bases, with 13 bases between them. The CDR3 consists of 15 residues. In nucleotides, the CDR3 is TGCGCCAGCAGCTTGGCCCGGAGGGGGGGAGAGACCCAGTACTTC. Its protein product is CASSLARRGGETQYF.

This clone showed up just a few times. The V gene is TRBV7-9, the J gene TRBJ2-5; 10 nucleotides agree with TRBD1. V shed 6 bases and J 0 bases; nucleotides not matched to a gene: 7. The CDR3 covers 16 residues. Germline CDR1 is SEHNR and CDR2 is FQNEAQ (reference sequence). CDR3 nucleotide sequence: TGTGCCAGCAGTTCAGAGGGACAGGGGTACCAAGAGACCCAGTACTTC. Amino acid sequence: CASSSEGQGYQETQYF.

Worth noting for this clone: At one end, the junction sequence differs from germline, possibly due to a read error. This rearrangement joins TRBV6-1 to TRBJ2-3, with 7 bases aligning to TRBD1. Germline assignment: CDR1 MNHNS and CDR2 SASEGT. The CDR3 consists of 13 residues. CDR3 DNA sequence: TGTGCCAGCGGTGAAGGGGGCCCAGATACGCAGTATTTT. Encoded protein: CASGEGGPDTQYF.

The CDR3 region is CASSQDRGGETQYF. Written as DNA, the CDR3 is TGCGCCAGCAGCCAAGACCGGGGGGGGGAGACCCAGTACTTC. V is TRBV4-1 and J is TRBJ2-5; 8 nucleotides agree with TRBD2. Germline V lookup: CDR1 MGHRA, CDR2 YSYEKL. The V segment lost 0 bases and the J segment 5 bases; nucleotides outside the gene matches: 2. The CDR3 spans 14 residues.

As for this clone: In the same sample, other DNA sequences code for this CDR3. The rearrangement uses TRBV18 and TRBJ1-2; D is perhaps TRBD1 (6 bases). V was pared by 4 bases and J by 8 bases, with 14 bases between. CDR3 length: 13 residues. CDR1 and CDR2 from the germline V gene are KGHSH and LQKENI. The CDR3 nucleotides are TGTGCCAGCTCACAGGACCGGGACACGGGCTACACCTTC. This sequence encodes CASSQDRDTGYTF.

The chain recombines TRBV28 with TRBJ2-2; no clear D. The ends were cut back, 4 bases at V and 0 bases at J, with 6 bases in the middle. Germline CDR1 and CDR2: MDHEN and SYDVKM. The CDR3 runs 14 residues. In DNA, the CDR3 is TGTGCCAGCAGTTCACACGCGAACACCGGGGAGCTGTTTTTT. It encodes CASSSHANTGELFF.

The chain recombines TRBV14 with TRBJ1-2, with 7 bases identical to TRBD1. With 4 bases clipped from V and 4 bases from J, the junction kept 6 bases outside the gene matches. Germline CDR1 and CDR2: SGHDN and FVKESK. The CDR3 totals 14 residues. Here the CDR3 DNA reads TGTGCCAGCAGCCTCCCGGGACAGAGCTATGGCTACACCTTC. Translated: CASSLPGQSYGYTF.

V usage is TRBV6-5 and J usage is TRBJ1-2, with D unresolved. Germline V gives CDR1 MNHEY, CDR2 SVGAGI. Trimming took 6 bases from V and 0 from J, leaving 14 bases between them. The CDR3 spans 15 residues. The CDR3 spells CASRDPGGPNYGYTF. The CDR3 DNA is TGTGCCAGCAGGGACCCAGGAGGTCCTAACTATGGCTACACCTTC.

The CDR3 region has the DNA TGTGCCAGCTCACCTCTGGCACAGGGGATAAGCTCCTACGAGCAGTACTTC. This gives the protein CASSPLAQGISSYEQYF. The chain uses TRBV18 and TRBJ2-7; TRBD1 agrees at 7 bases. With 3 bases clipped from V and 0 bases from J, the junction kept 11 bases outside the gene matches. Per the germline V gene, CDR1 is KGHSH and CDR2 is LQKENI. The length of the CDR3 is 17 residues.

The chain has TRBV7-2 and TRBJ2-3, with 7 nucleotides matching TRBD2. CDR3 length: 16 amino acids. Unmatched junction bases numbered 11, after V lost 4 bases and J lost 4 bases. Germline lookup yields CDR1 SGHTA and CDR2 FQGNSA. The CDR3 here is CASSSSLARGPDTQYF. CDR3 coding DNA: TGTGCCAGCAGCTCCTCACTAGCGAGGGGCCCAGATACGCAGTATTTT.